The 9 T cell receptor beta chains in this list originate from one sample, sequenced in a study of CD4 and CD8 cells across lung adenocarcinoma regions. Using its own MiXCR run on the PCR reads, TCRdb lists one record per CDR3 protein. The sample carries about 23,000 distinct CDR3 sequences, roughly half recorded once. The sequenced material came from CD4+ T cells from the center of a lung tumor. These TCRs come from a male donor with lung adenocarcinoma. The CD4 and CD8 labels of this study may be unreliable.

This clonotype was seen ten or more times. The V and J genes are TRBV14 and TRBJ2-1; D is uncertain. The CDR3 runs to 14 residues. Germline V gene lookup returns CDR1 SGHDN and CDR2 FVKESK. V shed 2 bases and J shed 6 bases, with 11 bases lying between them. CDR3 sequence reads: CASSQRSHFNEQFF. The CDR3 DNA reads TGTGCCAGCAGCCAACGCAGCCACTTCAATGAGCAGTTCTTC.

Regarding this clonotype: A much bigger clone sits one base away, suggesting this may be a read error. The V and J genes are TRBV7-9 and TRBJ2-4; D is possibly TRBD2 (7 bases). This CDR3 is built from 15 residues. V was cut by 2 bases and J by 13 bases, with 21 bases left in between. The germline CDR1 and CDR2 sequences are SEHNR and FQNEAQ (reference sequence). The CDR3 sequence: CASSLSSGTPSEQYF. The CDR3 nucleotides read TGTGCCAGCAGCTTATCAAGCGGGACACCCAGTGAGCAGTACTTC.

This clonotype was observed a handful of times. V usage is TRBV11-3 and J usage is TRBJ2-5, with D possibly TRBD1 on 5 matching bases. This CDR3 contains 14 residues. The germline gives CDR1 SGHNT, CDR2 YENEEA. Between the trimmed V and J ends, which lost 6 bases and 0 bases, there was a span of 11 bases. As DNA, the CDR3 is TGTGCCAGCAGACAGGATGCGTACCAAGAGACCCAGTACTTC. This codes for CASRQDAYQETQYF.

This clonotype has ten or more counts. The rearrangement uses TRBV6-5 and TRBJ2-2; D is possibly TRBD2 (5 bases). The CDR3 has 16 residues. CDR1 is MNHEY, CDR2 SVGAGI, per germline. Trimming pared 2 bases from V and 4 bases from J, leaving 14 bases between. DNA of the CDR3: TGTGCCAGCAGTTACCCGGGGATGTGGTCCACCGGGGAGCTGTTTTTT. Translation gives CASSYPGMWSTGELFF.

This sequence joins TRBV4-1 and TRBJ2-1; 10 positions match TRBD2. V was clipped by 0 bases and J by 7 bases; unmatched bases: 6. CDR1 and CDR2 from the germline V gene are MGHRA and YSYEKL. This CDR3 has 16 amino acids. The CDR3 coding sequence is TGCGCCAGCAGCCAAGAGGGACTAGCGTCCGAGAATGAGCAGTTCTTC. Its translation: CASSQEGLASENEQFF.

As concerns this clonotype: A single base separates this from a much larger clone, so it may be a read error. The V and J genes are TRBV10-2 and TRBJ2-1, with D possibly being TRBD2 (7 bases). The CDR3 runs 16 residues. Germline V gene data show CDR1 as WSHSY and CDR2 as SAAADI. The V and J ends lost 8 bases and 13 bases respectively, with 30 bases between them. The CDR3 region is CASEGGERGEMETQFF. The CDR3 DNA reads TGCGCCAGCGAGGGGGGGGAACGGGGAGAAATGGAGACCCAGTTCTTC.

This clonotype is a singleton in its sample. CDR3 loop: CASSLSRAAGAGSYNEQFF. CDR3 coding DNA: TGTGCCAGCAGTTTAAGCCGTGCGGCAGGGGCTGGCTCCTACAATGAGCAGTTCTTC. V is TRBV12-3 or TRBV12-4 and J is TRBJ2-1; tentatively, D is TRBD1 (6 bases). V lost 2 bases, J lost 0 bases, and 20 bases lay in between. The CDR3 covers 19 residues.

V gene TRBV6-1 combines with J gene TRBJ2-3; D gene uncertain. V lost 9 bases and J 0 bases, leaving 16 bases between the germline ends. Germline CDR1 is MNHNS and CDR2 is SASEGT. This CDR3 has 15 residues. DNA of the CDR3: TGTGCCAGGGAGCTCCAGGCTGTGAGCACAGATACGCAGTATTTT. Translating gives CARELQAVSTDTQYF.

A word on this clonotype: The germline gene is not matched at one end of the junction; a read error may be the cause. V usage is TRBV10-1 and J usage is TRBJ2-5; TRBD2 aligns across 11 bases. The germline CDR1 and CDR2 sequences are WNHNN and SYGVQD (reference sequence). The CDR3 runs to 15 residues. The CDR3 sequence is CASSDTSGGQDTQYF. In DNA form, the CDR3 reads TGCGCCAGCAGTGATACTAGCGGGGGCCAAGATACCCAGTACTTC.